The 25 T cell receptor beta chains below all came from one sample that was sequenced in a study of T cells after yellow fever vaccination. TCRdb re-called the 5' RACE reads with MiXCR, one entry per CDR3 protein. The sample holds some 550,000 distinct CDR3 sequences, under 25% seen once. Material: PBMCs, obtained 15 days after the yellow fever booster vaccination. These receptors were collected from a man aged 25 to 40 who received the YFV17D yellow fever vaccine.

This chain links TRBV6-1 with TRBJ2-3, with a tentative D call TRBD1 (6 bases). CDR1 and CDR2 (germline): MNHNS, SASEGT. This CDR3 is 15 amino acids long. Between the trimmed V and J ends, which lost 0 bases and 7 bases, there was a span of 14 bases. Written as DNA, the CDR3 is TGTGCCAGCAGTGAAGCGCTCGGCAGGGGATATACGCAGTATTTT. Its translation is CASSEALGRGYTQYF.

The V gene is TRBV5-6, the J gene TRBJ2-1; 7 nucleotides align to TRBD1. This CDR3 is built from 14 residues. The germline gives CDR1 SGHDT, CDR2 YYEEEE. Trimming took 2 bases from V and 8 from J; bases not matched to a gene: 7. The CDR3 here is CASSLVYRGHEQFF. The CDR3 bases are TGTGCCAGCAGCTTAGTTTACAGGGGTCATGAGCAGTTCTTC.

The chain links TRBV12-3 or TRBV12-4 to TRBJ2-7; TRBD2 matches 9 bases. With V trimmed by 5 bases and J by 9 bases, 17 bases remained unmatched. This CDR3 comprises 16 residues. CDR3 nucleotide sequence: TGTGCCAGCAGTCCCGAGGGGCTAGCGGGGTACCTCGCGCAGTACTTC. Protein product: CASSPEGLAGYLAQYF.

This clonotype was observed a few times. The chain couples TRBV5-1 to TRBJ2-3; 15 bases are a match to TRBD2. The V gene end was trimmed by 3 bases and the J gene end by 14 bases; junction bases not matched to a gene: 4. This CDR3 spans 13 amino acids. The V gene's germline CDR1 is SGHRS and CDR2 YFSETQ. For the CDR3, the DNA is TGCGCCAGCAGCTGGGGACTAGCGGGAGGTTCGTATTTT. Translation gives CASSWGLAGGSYF.

This clonotype was picked up many times. This chain joins TRBV20-1 and TRBJ2-3; TRBD2 agrees at 9 bases. The CDR3 runs 15 residues. In germline, CDR1 is DFQATT, CDR2 SNEGSKA (reference sequence). The junction had 9 bases not matched to a gene; V was cut back by 3 bases and J by 5 bases. The CDR3 here is CSASTLAGLRDTQYF. The DNA of the CDR3 is TGCAGTGCTAGCACCCTAGCGGGACTTCGAGATACGCAGTATTTT.

The CDR3 reads CSAGHVYEQYF. The DNA for the CDR3 is TGCAGCGCGGGACATGTCTACGAGCAGTACTTC. V and J are TRBV29-1 and TRBJ2-7, with TRBD1 as a possible D gene (6 bases). The V and J ends lost 7 bases and 3 bases respectively, with 10 bases between them. CDR1 is SQVTM and CDR2 is ANQGSEA in the germline V gene. The CDR3 covers 11 residues.

V and J are TRBV7-9 and TRBJ2-1, with 16 bases identical to TRBD2. Trimming removed 4 bases from V and 6 bases from J; junction bases left unmatched: 3. The germline V gene has CDR1 SEHNR and CDR2 FQNEAQ (reference sequence). The length of the CDR3 is 16 residues. This chain's CDR3 is CASSSGTSGRANEQFF. CDR3 sequence (DNA): TGTGCCAGCAGCTCCGGGACTAGCGGGAGGGCCAATGAGCAGTTCTTC.

This clonotype was seen a handful of times. The chain carries TRBV12-3 or TRBV12-4 and TRBJ1-2, with D possibly matching TRBD1 (6 bases). The CDR3 sequence is 13 residues long. The ends were cut back, 8 bases at V and 3 bases at J, with 13 bases in the middle. The CDR3 DNA sequence: TGTGCCAGCGCTGAGGACAGCTACTATGGCTACACCTTC. The encoded protein is CASAEDSYYGYTF.

The rearrangement links TRBV27 to TRBJ2-7; the match to TRBD2 covers 11 bases. This CDR3 spans 15 amino acids. Germline CDR1 MNHEY, CDR2 SMNVEV (reference sequence). The V and J ends lost 8 bases and 3 bases, in that order; junction bases with no gene match: 9. CDR3 coding DNA: TGTGCCAGCCTCAGGACTAGCGGGCTACTCTACGAGCAGTACTTC. Translated: CASLRTSGLLYEQYF.

The chain links TRBV20-1 to TRBJ2-1; D is undetermined. V gave up 6 bases and J gave up 4 bases, with 13 bases separating them. The germline V gene has CDR1 DFQATT and CDR2 SNEGSKA (reference sequence). There are 13 residues in the CDR3. The CDR3 nucleotides read TGCAGTGCCTCCCTAAGGCTTTACAATGAGCAGTTCTTC. Amino acid sequence: CSASLRLYNEQFF.

On this clonotype: The junction shows a germline mismatch at one end, possibly a read error. V and J are TRBV28 and TRBJ2-3; 7 bases align to TRBD2. Germline V gene data show CDR1 as MDHEN and CDR2 as SYDVKM. CDR3 length: 16 amino acids. Here the CDR3 DNA reads TGTGCCAGCACCCCCCCGGCTAGCGGTAGCACAGATACGAAGTATTTT. It translates to CASTPPASGSTDTKYF.

The CDR3 DNA follows: TGCAGTGCTAGCGGACTAGCGGGATCAGCTGAGCAGTTCTTC. This encodes CSASGLAGSAEQFF. The chain combines TRBV20-1 with TRBJ2-1, with 12 bases aligning to TRBD2. The CDR3 is 14 amino acids. CDR1 DFQATT and CDR2 SNEGSKA come from the germline V gene (reference sequence). Trimming at V came to 3 bases and at J to 9 bases, leaving 6 bases not matched to a gene.

This clonotype showed up just a few times. The V and J genes are TRBV15 and TRBJ2-1, with TRBD1 as a possible D gene (6 bases). The CDR3 length is 15 residues. Germline values: CDR1 LNHNV, CDR2 YYDKDF (reference sequence). V lost 0 bases and J 4 bases, leaving 10 bases between the germline ends. The CDR3 DNA is TGTGCCACCAGCAGAGATCTAGGGGGATACAATGAGCAGTTCTTC. Translating it yields CATSRDLGGYNEQFF.

A few counts support this clonotype. The chain combines TRBV7-2 with TRBJ2-5; 7 bases are shared with TRBD1. Germline V lookup: CDR1 SGHTA, CDR2 FQGNSA. Trimming removed 3 bases from V and 3 bases from J; junction bases left unmatched: 4. The CDR3 totals 14 residues. The CDR3 DNA is TGTGCCAGCAGCTTCACAGGGGCGAAAGAGACCCAGTACTTC. This encodes CASSFTGAKETQYF. Looking up the rest from reference TRBV7-2 and TRBJ2-5 gives the full variable domain: GAGVSQSPSNKVTEKGKDVELRCDPISGHTALYWYRQSLGQGLEFLIYFQGNSAPDKSGLPSDRFSAERTGGSVSTLTIQRTQQEDSAVYLCASSFTGAKETQYFGPGTRLLVL.

This clonotype was counted between two and nine times. The rearrangement uses TRBV10-3 and TRBJ2-7, with TRBD2 matching over 9 bases. CDR3 size: 15 residues. CDR1 ENHRY and CDR2 SYGVKD come from the germline V gene. J gave up 5 bases and V 6 bases, and 11 bases lay outside the gene matches. CDR3 amino acids: CAIRGLARDKDEQYF. The CDR3 region has the DNA TGTGCCATCAGGGGACTAGCACGAGACAAGGACGAGCAGTACTTC.

The chain joins TRBV6-1 to TRBJ2-5; the match to TRBD1 covers 10 bases. The CDR3 is made up of 15 amino acids. CDR1 is MNHNS and CDR2 is SASEGT in the germline V gene. The J segment lost 4 bases and the V segment lost 6 bases, leaving 8 bases of the junction unmatched. In nucleotides, the CDR3 is TGTGCCAGCAGCCTGCATGACAGGGGGCGAGAGACCCAGTACTTC. Protein: CASSLHDRGRETQYF.

V and J are TRBV20-1 and TRBJ1-5, with D hard to call. Germline CDR1 reads DFQATT; CDR2 reads SNEGSKA (reference sequence). CDR3 length: 13 residues. V lost 1 base and J 6 bases, leaving 10 bases between the germline ends. The DNA of the CDR3 is TGCAGTGCTAGAGCGCTCCAAGGTCAGCCCCAGCATTTT. This gives the protein CSARALQGQPQHF.

The J gene is TRBJ2-5, the V gene TRBV20-1, with 7 bases aligning to TRBD1. The trim removed 2 bases at V and 5 bases at J, leaving 5 bases unmatched. Germline V gene sequence: CDR1 DFQATT, CDR2 SNEGSKA (reference sequence). The CDR3 extends over 13 amino acids. The CDR3 nucleotides are TGCAGTGCTAGACCAGGGGGTTATGAGACCCAGTACTTC. Its translation: CSARPGGYETQYF.

This chain uses TRBV20-1 with TRBJ2-1; TRBD2 aligns across 9 bases. CDR3 size: 14 residues. With V trimmed by 4 bases and J by 5 bases, 6 bases remained unmatched. Germline V CDR1 and CDR2: DFQATT, SNEGSKA (reference sequence). CDR3 sequence reads: CSATGSGRHNEQFF. In nucleotides, the CDR3 is TGCAGTGCTACTGGTAGCGGGAGACACAATGAGCAGTTCTTC.

This clonotype was seen a handful of times. V is TRBV20-1 and J is TRBJ2-1; D is perhaps TRBD1 or TRBD2 (5 bases each). Germline V CDR1 and CDR2: DFQATT, SNEGSKA (reference sequence). Trimming took off 7 bases at V and 2 bases at J, with 9 bases between the two ends. This CDR3 is built from 12 residues. CDR3 sequence: CSGGAPYNEQFF. The DNA for the CDR3 is TGCAGTGGAGGGGCCCCCTACAATGAGCAGTTCTTC.

This clonotype was picked up a small number of times. V usage is TRBV4-1 and J usage is TRBJ2-6; D unresolved. CDR1 MGHRA and CDR2 YSYEKL come from the germline V gene. The CDR3 totals 17 residues. The ends were cut back, 1 base at V and 4 bases at J, with 14 bases in the middle. CDR3 sequence (DNA): TGCGCCAGCAGCCAAGGAGTGCGGCCCTACGGGGCCAACGTCCTGACTTTC. Translated, it gives CASSQGVRPYGANVLTF.

This clonotype was detected only a few times. V gene TRBV4-2 combines with J gene TRBJ2-1; 9 bases align to TRBD2. Losses at the gene ends were 0 bases for V and 5 bases for J; bases not matched to a gene: 5. CDR1 is LGHNA, CDR2 YNFKEQ, per germline. The CDR3 loop spans 16 amino acids. CDR3 in DNA: TGTGCCAGCAGCCAAGAGGCGACTAGCGGCAACAATGAGCAGTTCTTC. Translation gives CASSQEATSGNNEQFF.

The rearrangement links TRBV7-9 to TRBJ2-7; the match to TRBD1 covers 11 bases. V was pared by 6 bases and J by 6 bases, with 10 bases of the junction left unmatched. In germline, CDR1 is SEHNR, CDR2 FQNEAQ (reference sequence). This CDR3 has 15 residues. CDR3 amino acids: CASRPHGQGATEQYF. The CDR3 DNA reads as TGTGCCAGCAGACCCCATGGACAGGGGGCGACCGAGCAGTACTTC.

The sample holds a few counts of this clonotype. The chain combines TRBV6-1 with TRBJ2-4; a possible D gene is TRBD2 (7 bases). CDR3 length: 13 residues. Trimming stripped 6 bases from V and 6 bases from J, with 12 bases between. The germline gives CDR1 MNHNS, CDR2 SASEGT. In DNA, the CDR3 is TGTGCCAGCAGCAGGGGCGGGAGAAACATTCAGTACTTC. This gives the protein CASSRGGRNIQYF.

The chain uses TRBV20-1 and TRBJ2-3; 12 nucleotides line up with TRBD2. The CDR3 has 15 residues. Germline values: CDR1 DFQATT, CDR2 SNEGSKA (reference sequence). With 4 bases clipped from V and 0 bases from J, the junction kept 2 bases outside the gene matches. CDR3 region: CSAKGTSGSTDTQYF. The CDR3 DNA sequence: TGCAGTGCTAAAGGGACTAGCGGGAGCACAGATACGCAGTATTTT.